The rows below give T cell receptor beta chains drawn from one sample of a study of T-cell memory formation after mild COVID-19. MiXCR, applied by TCRdb to the 5' RACE reads, yields one record per CDR3 protein. The data contain 110,000 to 150,000 distinct CDR3 sequences, 14% of them seen just once; the ten biggest clones take up 28%. The sequenced sample consisted of PBMCs or a T cell subset sorted from them (not recorded which). All receptors come from an adult woman who had mild COVID-19 (a few samples of this study predate the infection). Cell type and time point are not known. CDR3s include the opening cysteine and the closing phenylalanine or tryptophan. Each record gives: V gene, J gene, clone size, D gene, CDR3 DNA, CDR3 protein. D genes are given only for firm matches. Rows may omit the clone size; those that give it use once, few, many or a size class.

TRBV29-1	TRBJ2-7	.	.	TGCAGCGTTTCCGACCACGAGCAGTACTTC	CSVSDHEQYF
TRBV27	TRBJ2-7	.	TRBD2	TGTGCCAGCAGTTTACCTCCGCTAGCGGGAGATTCCTACGAGCAGTACTTC	CASSLPPLAGDSYEQYF
TRBV6-2/TRBV6-3	TRBJ2-3	few	TRBD2	TGTGCCAGCAGTTACTCGTTAGTCACTAGCGGGGGAACCACAGATACGCAGTATTTT	CASSYSLVTSGGTTDTQYF
TRBV7-9	TRBJ2-1	few	.	TGTGCCAGCAGCTTAGAGGGGTTCGGGTTCGATGAGCAGTTCTTC	CASSLEGFGFDEQFF
TRBV20-1	TRBJ2-7	few	TRBD2	TGCAGTGCTAGAGATCCCCTAGCGGGAGGAGCCCTTTTCCCCTACGAGCAGTACTTC	CSARDPLAGGALFPYEQYF
TRBV7-6	TRBJ2-2	.	.	TGTGCCAGCAGCTTAGCGACAATCACCGGGGAGCTGTTTTTT	CASSLATITGELFF
TRBV6-5	TRBJ1-1	.	TRBD1	TGTGCCAGCAGTTTGGGACAGGGGATTGAAGCTTTCTTT	CASSLGQGIEAFF
TRBV12-3/TRBV12-4	TRBJ2-7	.	TRBD2	TGTGCCAGCAGCGATGGGACTAGTTTCCACGAGCAGTACTTC	CASSDGTSFHEQYF
TRBV12-5	TRBJ2-1	.	.	TGTGCTAGTGGGCCCGGAGTCAGGGATGAGCAGTTCTTC	CASGPGVRDEQFF
TRBV9	TRBJ2-1	few	TRBD2	TGTGCCAGCAGCGGGGGACTAGCGGGCAATCACTTATACAATGAGCAGTTCTTC	CASSGGLAGNHLYNEQFF
TRBV6-6	TRBJ1-5	few	.	TGTGCCAGCAGTTACTCCTTGAGGCAGCCCCAGCATTTT	CASSYSLRQPQHF